This T cell receptor beta chain was identified during a study of blood T cells in healthy people across ages. Then a second PCR, running roughly 7 to 12 cycles, was carried out with a sample-barcoded 5' primer and a J-beta primer mix. Each CDR3 protein is one row after TCRdb ran MiXCR on the 5' RACE reads. The sample has fewer than 750,000 distinct CDR3 sequences; 45% to 60% are singletons. The CDR3 has 14 amino acids. CDR1 and CDR2 (germline): MNHEY, SVGAGI. V lost 6 bases, J lost 3 bases, and 13 bases lay in between. Concerning this clonotype: Its antigen is unidentified.

Study-wide results and caveats: Strongly correlated with naive T cell percentage was TCR beta diversity.

The donors, healthy Caucasians from Russia, were aged about 6 to 90. The authors extracted at least 6 micrograms of total RNA per sample. The sequenced sample was blood. The TCR was taken from a woman aged 80 or over in good health. The chain uses TRBV6-5 and TRBJ2-3; D gene unclear. Here the CDR3 DNA reads TGTGCCAGCAGGACTGTCAGGCAAACAGATACGCAGTATTTT. Protein product: CASRTVRQTDTQYF.